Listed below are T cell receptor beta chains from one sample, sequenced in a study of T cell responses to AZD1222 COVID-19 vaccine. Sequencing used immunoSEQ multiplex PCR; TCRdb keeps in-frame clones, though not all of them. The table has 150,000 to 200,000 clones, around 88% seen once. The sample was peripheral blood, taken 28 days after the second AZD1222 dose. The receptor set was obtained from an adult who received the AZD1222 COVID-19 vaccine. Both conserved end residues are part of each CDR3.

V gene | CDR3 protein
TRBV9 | CASSGGSLGLTEAFF
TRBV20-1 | CSASSVAGDSTDTQYF
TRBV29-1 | CSVGGGGGYTF
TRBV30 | CAWGRRELITYEQYF
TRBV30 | CAWSRMGQGDYGYTF
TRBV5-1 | CASSPATGLTSPLHF
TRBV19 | CASSMAGDGDTQYF
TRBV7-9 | CASSRGQGRSGANVLTF
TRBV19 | CASSMGVLDSPLHF
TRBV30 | CAWGTGLSPLHF
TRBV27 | CASSFGDGNTIYF
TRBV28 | CATGTSGVSTDTQYF
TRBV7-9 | CASSSESVAGELFF
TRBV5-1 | CASSLVVDYGYTF
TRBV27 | CASSQDIGNSPLHF
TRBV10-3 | CAISDHRGDADTQYF
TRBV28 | CATSSEGQGFSDEQFF
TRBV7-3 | CASSPFGGGTEAFF
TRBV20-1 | CSASTGANPIYEQYF
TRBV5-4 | CASSSGRDRSSGNTIYF
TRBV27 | CASSLYSGRGGYEQYF
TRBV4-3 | CASSQDMQGDSPLHF
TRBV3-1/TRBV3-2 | CASSYRGSGNTIYF
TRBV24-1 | CATSDSMIGFRDTQYF
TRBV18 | CASSPVRGGAGDTQYF
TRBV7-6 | CASSPGTGGSSYEQYF
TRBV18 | CASSLNPAGGFNEQFF
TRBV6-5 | CASRTTGVETQYF
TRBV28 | CASSLGGAGGAWQPQHF
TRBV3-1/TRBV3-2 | CASSQGPLQPQHF
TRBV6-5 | CASSLGKGAKYGYTF
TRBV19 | CASTGANYGYTF
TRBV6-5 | CASRGGSGGSPLHF
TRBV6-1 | CASSEQVTSGGPYEQYF
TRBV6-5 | CASRGGTGNTEAFF
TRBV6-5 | CASSYAPLHYNSPLHF